This TCR beta chain comes out of a study of blood T cell repertoires in COVID-19. Study-level information: The origin of the acute and convalescent COVID-19 samples was the United States, Italy and Spain. The analysed material was cDNA or gDNA that came from T cells, B-cell-depleted T cells, or PBMCs.

In the original analysis: Scientists estimated how many nucleated cells there were by amplifying reference gene primers. Produced via immunoSEQ multiplex PCR; TCRdb's table is partial and in-frame only. That table is the source of V, J and clone size, and D and trimming were worked out from the DNA. The sample has some 120,000 clones, around 80% seen once; the top ten hold 1.5% to 2%. CDR1 is MDHEN, CDR2 SYDVKM, per germline. This CDR3 region has 16 residues. The V end was cut by 4 bases, the J end by 4 bases, with 16 bases between. The specimen sequenced was peripheral blood. The chain uses TRBV28 and TRBJ1-4; no clear D gene. This clonotype was obtained from a man between 65 and 85 years old with acute or convalescent COVID-19. The CDR3 nucleotides read TGTGCCAGCAGTTCAGCTGGGGAGCCGGGTAATGAAAAACTGTTTTTT. This sequence encodes CASSSAGEPGNEKLFF.